This passage covers 7 T cell receptor beta chains from one sample sequenced in a study of blood T cell repertoires in COVID-19. Here immunoSEQ multiplex PCR was the method, and the copy in TCRdb shows in-frame clones only, minus some. The profile covers a few hundred thousand clones, with around nine tenths appearing a single time and 1.4% to 1.5% taken by the ten largest. The sequencing sample was made of PBMCs or T cells enriched from blood (not recorded which). These TCRs come from a woman younger than 35 who had been exposed to COVID-19.

The V gene is TRBV29-1, the J gene TRBJ2-3; 7 nucleotides line up with TRBD2. The CDR3 has 13 residues. Germline values: CDR1 SQVTM, CDR2 ANQGSEA. The ends lost 1 base at V and 5 bases at J; junction bases unmatched: 3. The DNA of the CDR3 is TGCAGCGTTGAAGGTCTAGCGGTAGATACGCAGTATTTT. This encodes CSVEGLAVDTQYF.

Remarks on this clone: Other nucleotide sequences in the sample specify the same CDR3. The chain employs TRBV7-2 and TRBJ2-1; TRBD1 matches 11 bases. In germline, CDR1 is SGHTA, CDR2 FQGNSA. V lost 5 bases, J lost 4 bases, and 4 bases stayed unmatched. The CDR3 contains 15 residues. Written as DNA, the CDR3 is TGTGCCAGCAGCCCGGGACAGGGGGGATACAATGAGCAGTTCTTC. It yields the protein CASSPGQGGYNEQFF.

The table lists this clone with a few counts. This chain connects TRBV4-1 to TRBJ1-6, with D unclear. CDR1 and CDR2 (germline): MGHRA, YSYEKL. The CDR3 contains 14 residues. Between the trimmed V and J ends, which lost 1 base and 9 bases, there was a span of 10 bases. The CDR3 reads CASSQGPSVSPLHF. As DNA, the CDR3 is TGCGCCAGCAGCCAAGGCCCCAGTGTTTCACCCCTCCACTTT.

This rearrangement joins TRBV14 to TRBJ1-5; TRBD1 might be the D (6 bases). CDR3 length: 15 amino acids. Per the germline V gene, CDR1 is SGHDN and CDR2 is FVKESK. V lost 1 base and J 4 bases, leaving 11 bases between the germline ends. CDR3 amino acids: CASSQGRGTNQPQHF. Written as DNA, the CDR3 is TGTGCCAGCAGCCAAGGGCGGGGGACAAATCAGCCCCAGCATTTT. The full variable domain, its missing parts supplied by reference TRBV14 and TRBJ1-5, is EAGVTQFPSHSVIEKGQTVTLRCDPISGHDNLYWYRRVMGKEIKFLLHFVKESKQDESGMPNNRFLAERTGGTYSTLKVQPAELEDSGVYFCASSQGRGTNQPQHFGDGTRLSIL.

This clone was counted a single time. This chain uses TRBV6-4 with TRBJ2-2; 8 nucleotides line up with TRBD2. This CDR3 is built from 16 residues. After removal of 4 bases from V and 0 bases from J, the junction contained 4 bases not matched to a gene. CDR1 is MRHNA and CDR2 is SNTAGT in the germline V gene. The CDR3 DNA follows: TGTGCCAGCAGTGCCCAGGGACTAGCGAACACCGGGGAGCTGTTTTTT. This gives the protein CASSAQGLANTGELFF.

This chain uses TRBV27 with TRBJ2-1; D is perhaps TRBD1 (5 bases). The V end was cut by 8 bases, the J end by 6 bases, with 14 bases between. Germline V gene data show CDR1 as MNHEY and CDR2 as SMNVEV (reference sequence). The CDR3 extends over 13 amino acids. The CDR3 protein is CASLAEDTNEQFF. The CDR3 nucleotides are TGTGCCAGCCTGGCCGAGGACACCAATGAGCAGTTCTTC.

In its sample, this clone was seen once. The chain has TRBV14 and TRBJ2-1; 8 nucleotides line up with TRBD2. The CDR3 loop spans 16 amino acids. Germline V gene sequence: CDR1 SGHDN, CDR2 FVKESK. Trimming cost V 0 bases and J 8 bases; bases outside gene matches: 9. The CDR3: CASSQDNGLALDEQFF. CDR3 bases: TGTGCCAGCAGCCAAGATAATGGACTAGCCTTAGATGAGCAGTTCTTC.